This entry describes one T cell receptor (beta chain). Sequencing was performed with immunoSEQ multiplex PCR; in TCRdb, only in-frame clones are kept and a portion is missing. The repertoire consists of about 120,000 clones, with about 90% occurring once and the leading ten covering about 40%. V was clipped by 1 base and J by 5 bases, with 14 bases between them. This CDR3 is built from 15 residues. From germline, CDR1 is SNHLY and CDR2 FYNNEI. This sample was included in a study of control samples from healthy donors and cancer patients. The sequenced sample was blood. The rearrangement links TRBV2 to TRBJ1-1, with D possibly TRBD1 on 6 matching bases. This sequence was found in a man between 45 and 60 years old in good health. CDR3 coding DNA: TGTGCCAGCAGTGAAGAGGGGGTGGGCGGGACTGAAGCTTTCTTT. Amino acid sequence: CASSEEGVGGTEAFF.